This T cell receptor beta chain was profiled in a study of B cell selection in AIRE deficiency (dated by TCRdb to between 2017 and 2020). In the study overall: TCRbeta repertoires of sorted blood CD4+ conventional T cells and regulatory T cells were compared between AIRE-deficient patients and healthy controls. The TCR-sequenced cohort comprised roughly five AIRE-deficient APECED patients and roughly five healthy control donors. Paper-wide results and their limitations: CDR3s were shorter in shared Treg sequences, reflecting a bias toward rearrangements that have few non-templated nucleotide insertions. About 30.6% of the Treg TCRbeta sequences shared among healthy donors were detected in patient Tconv cells, suggesting that Treg-biased clones are diverted into the Tconv compartment. In terms of TCRBV gene usage, CDR3 length and TCR diversity, Tconv and Treg cells from AIRE-deficient patients looked similar to Tconv and Treg cells from healthy donors. Only TCRbeta chains were sequenced; approximately 40% of shared healthy-donor Treg sequences also occurred in healthy Tconv, possibly because of differing TCRalpha chains. Of under 4,000 shared Treg TCRbeta sequences, under 40% were shared only among healthy donors and 9.3% only among patients, suggesting less efficient Treg selection without AIRE.

The immunoSEQ platform was used to sequence the TCRbeta chain. The source study handled its data this way. When Treg repertoires were pooled, patients gave 6x10^4 or so distinct TCRbeta sequences, while healthy donors gave around 96,000. Public Treg TCRbeta sequences were defined as those shared by two or more individuals and were then searched for in Tconv repertoires. To test for differences between groups, Mann-Whitney U tests with Bonferroni-Dunn correction were run in GraphPad Prism 7.03. Here the immuneACCESS table is served through TCRdb, limited to in-frame sequences with V and J called. Missing clones are a known gap in these copies; in checked studies unresolved V genes cover under half, and the rest lacks a known reason. For V, J and clone size, that table is used; D and trimming come from the DNA. In all, the sample holds approximately 21,000 clones, and about 94% of those were seen once. Together, the top ten hold roughly 1.9% of the sample.

The CDR3 goes from the cysteine to the phenylalanine over 18 residues. Only the CDR3 region is kept as DNA, spanning 54 bases read in frame from base 1. The germline V gene gives CDR1 as SGHTA and CDR2 as FQGNSA. V is clipped by 2 bases and J by 7 bases, and the sequence between their germline boundaries is 27 bases long. Note on this clone: The target of this receptor is not known. Base qualities are not at hand, and no much larger clone is one base apart.

Regulatory T cells were sorted as CD4+CD25hiCD127low/negative cells. APECED syndrome was present in the AIRE-deficient patients. Tconv and Treg cells for TCRbeta sequencing were sorted on a FACSAria flow cytometer. The sorted cells were collected in 5-ml round-bottom polystyrene tubes, and the dry cell pellets were frozen at -80 degrees C prior to sequencing. The TCR originated in a human donor with AIRE deficiency. Sequenced input: Tregs sorted from PBMCs. This receptor chain uses TRBV7-2 and TRBJ2-7, with the D assignment possibly TRBD1 or TRBD2, given 5 matching bases for each. The encoded CDR3 is CASSLTGTLVRTPGEQYF. The DNA sequence is TGTGCCAGCAGCTTAACAGGAACCCTAGTAAGGACGCCGGGGGAGCAGTACTTC.